A single sample gave rise to the 10 T cell receptor beta chains below, sequenced in a study of T cell responses to AZD1222 COVID-19 vaccine. The data were produced by immunoSEQ multiplex PCR, yet TCRdb's version contains in-frame clones alone and is incomplete. The data contain 150,000 to 200,000 clones, around nine tenths of them singletons. The specimen comprised peripheral blood, sampled 28 days after the second AZD1222 dose. All receptors come from an adult who received the AZD1222 COVID-19 vaccine.

The sample holds a few counts of this clone. The chain carries TRBV28 and TRBJ2-2; D is undetermined. Trimming removed 4 bases at V and 8 bases at J, with 11 bases between. Germline CDR1 and CDR2: MDHEN and SYDVKM. The CDR3 length is 13 residues. The CDR3 spells CASSSYTRGELFF. The CDR3 coding sequence is TGTGCCAGCAGTTCCTACACCCGGGGGGAGCTGTTTTTT.

The gene calls are TRBV6-5 and TRBJ1-1; 9 positions match TRBD1. The CDR3 has 13 residues. Germline CDR1 MNHEY, CDR2 SVGAGI. V trimming: 6 bases; J trimming: 6 bases; junction bases outside the gene matches: 5. CDR3 amino acids: CASRYRGQAEAFF. CDR3 nucleotide sequence: TGTGCCAGCAGGTACAGGGGGCAGGCTGAAGCTTTCTTT.

The chain couples TRBV9 to TRBJ1-4, with 9 bases that match TRBD1. Losses at the gene ends were 4 bases for V and 3 bases for J; bases not matched to a gene: 1. CDR1 is SGDLS, CDR2 YYNGEE, per germline. The CDR3 contains 14 residues. The CDR3 is CASSRDRANEKLFF. DNA of the CDR3: TGTGCCAGCAGCCGGGACAGGGCTAATGAAAAACTGTTTTTT.

J is TRBJ2-7 and V is TRBV3-1 (or the pseudogene TRBV3-2); D uncertain. This CDR3 has 12 residues. In germline, CDR1 is LGHDT, CDR2 YNNKEL (reference sequence). V was shortened by 5 bases and J by 2 bases, with 7 bases between the two germline ends. The DNA of the CDR3 is TGTGCCAGCAGCGCGCACCCCTACGAGCAGTACTTC. Its translation: CASSAHPYEQYF.

J is TRBJ2-1 and V is TRBV28, with 13 bases fitting TRBD2. V lost 7 bases and J lost 6; bases outside the gene matches: 6. Germline V gene lookup returns CDR1 MDHEN and CDR2 SYDVKM. CDR3 length equals 15 residues. The CDR3 coding sequence is TGTGCCAGCACCACAGGACTAGCGGGAGCCAATGAGCAGTTCTTC. Translated: CASTTGLAGANEQFF.

This chain joins TRBV3-1 (or the pseudogene TRBV3-2) and TRBJ2-7; D remains ambiguous. Germline V lookup: CDR1 LGHDT, CDR2 YNNKEL (reference sequence). The V gene lost 5 bases and the J gene lost 4 bases, with 9 bases spanning the gap. This CDR3 comprises 12 residues. The CDR3 DNA is TGTGCCAGCAGCTCAGACGGATACGAGCAGTACTTC. Translated, it gives CASSSDGYEQYF.

This chain joins TRBV7-2 and TRBJ2-5, with 7 nucleotides matching TRBD2. The ends lost 2 bases at V and 0 bases at J; junction bases unmatched: 3. Germline lookup yields CDR1 SGHTA and CDR2 FQGNSA. This CDR3 comprises 15 residues. In DNA, the CDR3 is TGTGCCAGCAGCTTAAGCCTAGCGGACCAAGAGACCCAGTACTTC. It yields the protein CASSLSLADQETQYF.

This CDR3 reads CASSLWLPNEQFF. CDR3 DNA: TGTGCCAGCAGTTTATGGTTACCCAATGAGCAGTTCTTC. The chain carries TRBV27 and TRBJ2-1; no reliable D call. This CDR3 has 13 residues. Germline V gene data show CDR1 as MNHEY and CDR2 as SMNVEV (reference sequence). V lost 1 base to trimming and J lost 6 bases, with 7 bases between them.

This clone was detected a few times. DNA for the CDR3: TGTGCCAGCAGTGTTCGGACAGGGGATAATTCACCCCTCCACTTT. This encodes CASSVRTGDNSPLHF. The genes are TRBV2 and TRBJ1-6, with TRBD1 matching over 9 bases. The CDR3 loop spans 15 amino acids. Trimming cost V 4 bases and J 5 bases; bases outside gene matches: 3. The germline gives CDR1 SNHLY, CDR2 FYNNEI.

The chain carries TRBV3-1 (or the pseudogene TRBV3-2) and TRBJ1-5, with D possibly being TRBD1 (5 bases). This CDR3 has 12 amino acids. V gave up 3 bases and J gave up 7 bases, with 7 bases separating them. Per the germline V gene, CDR1 is LGHDT and CDR2 is YNNKEL (reference sequence). CDR3 protein: CASSQRGQPQHF. For the CDR3, the DNA is TGTGCCAGCAGCCAGCGGGGCCAGCCCCAGCATTTT.